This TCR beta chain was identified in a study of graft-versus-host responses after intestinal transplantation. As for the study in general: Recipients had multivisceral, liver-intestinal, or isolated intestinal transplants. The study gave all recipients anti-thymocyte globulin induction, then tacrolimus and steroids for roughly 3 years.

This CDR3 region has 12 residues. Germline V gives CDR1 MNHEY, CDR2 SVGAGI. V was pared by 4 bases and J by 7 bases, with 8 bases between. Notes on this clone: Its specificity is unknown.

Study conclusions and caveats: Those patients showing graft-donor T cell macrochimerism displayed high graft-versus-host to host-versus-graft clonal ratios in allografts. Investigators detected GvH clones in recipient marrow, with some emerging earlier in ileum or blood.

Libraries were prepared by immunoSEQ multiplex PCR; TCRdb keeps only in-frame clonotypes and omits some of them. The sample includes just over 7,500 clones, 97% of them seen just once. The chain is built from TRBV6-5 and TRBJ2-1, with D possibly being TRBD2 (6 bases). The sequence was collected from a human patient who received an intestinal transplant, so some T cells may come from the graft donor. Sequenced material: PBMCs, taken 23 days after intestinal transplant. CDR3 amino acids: CASSFGGNEQFF. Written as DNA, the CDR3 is TGTGCCAGCAGTTTCGGGGGAAATGAGCAGTTCTTC.